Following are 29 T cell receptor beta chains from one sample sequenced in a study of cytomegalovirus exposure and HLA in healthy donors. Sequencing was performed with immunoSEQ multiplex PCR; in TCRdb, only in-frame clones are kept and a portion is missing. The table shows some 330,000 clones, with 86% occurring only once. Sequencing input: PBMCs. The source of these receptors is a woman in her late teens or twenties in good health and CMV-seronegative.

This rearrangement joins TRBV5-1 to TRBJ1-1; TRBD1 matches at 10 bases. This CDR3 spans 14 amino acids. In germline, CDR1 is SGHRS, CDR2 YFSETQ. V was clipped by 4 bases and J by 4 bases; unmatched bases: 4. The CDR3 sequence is CASSQDRGSTEAFF. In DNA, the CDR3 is TGCGCCAGCAGCCAGGACAGGGGGAGCACTGAAGCTTTCTTT.

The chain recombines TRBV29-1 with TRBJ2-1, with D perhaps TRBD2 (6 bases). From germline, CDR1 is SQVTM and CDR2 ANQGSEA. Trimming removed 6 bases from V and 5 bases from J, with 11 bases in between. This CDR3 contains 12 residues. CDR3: CSVAPGDNEQFF. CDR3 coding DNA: TGCAGCGTCGCTCCGGGGGACAATGAGCAGTTCTTC.

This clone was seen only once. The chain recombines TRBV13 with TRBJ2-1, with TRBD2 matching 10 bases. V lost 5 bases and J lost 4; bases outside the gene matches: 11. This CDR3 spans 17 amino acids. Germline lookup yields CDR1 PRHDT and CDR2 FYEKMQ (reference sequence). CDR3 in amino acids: CASSTTGLAETYNEQFF. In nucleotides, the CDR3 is TGTGCCAGCAGCACAACCGGACTAGCGGAGACGTACAATGAGCAGTTCTTC.

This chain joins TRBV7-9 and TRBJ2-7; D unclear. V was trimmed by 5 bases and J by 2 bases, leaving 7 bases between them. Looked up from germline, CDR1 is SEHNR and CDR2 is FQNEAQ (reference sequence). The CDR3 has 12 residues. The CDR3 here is CASSGQPYEQYF. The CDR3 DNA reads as TGTGCCAGCAGCGGGCAGCCCTACGAGCAGTACTTC.

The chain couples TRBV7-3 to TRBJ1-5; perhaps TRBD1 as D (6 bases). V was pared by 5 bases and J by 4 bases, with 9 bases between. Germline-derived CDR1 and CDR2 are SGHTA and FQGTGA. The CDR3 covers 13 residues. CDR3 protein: CASSQQGNQPQHF. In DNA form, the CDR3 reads TGTGCCAGCAGCCAACAGGGTAATCAGCCCCAGCATTTT.

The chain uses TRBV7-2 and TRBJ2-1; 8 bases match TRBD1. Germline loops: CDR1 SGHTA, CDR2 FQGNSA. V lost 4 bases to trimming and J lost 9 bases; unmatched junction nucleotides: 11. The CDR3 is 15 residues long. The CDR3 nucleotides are TGTGCCAGCAGCTACCCCGGGACAGGTTTAGGTGAGCAGTTCTTC. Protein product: CASSYPGTGLGEQFF.

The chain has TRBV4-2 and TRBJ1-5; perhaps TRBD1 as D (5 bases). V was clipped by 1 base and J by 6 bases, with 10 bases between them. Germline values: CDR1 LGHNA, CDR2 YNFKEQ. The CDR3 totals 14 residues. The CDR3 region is CASSQGGWGQPQHF. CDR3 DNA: TGTGCCAGCAGCCAAGGGGGCTGGGGTCAGCCCCAGCATTTT.

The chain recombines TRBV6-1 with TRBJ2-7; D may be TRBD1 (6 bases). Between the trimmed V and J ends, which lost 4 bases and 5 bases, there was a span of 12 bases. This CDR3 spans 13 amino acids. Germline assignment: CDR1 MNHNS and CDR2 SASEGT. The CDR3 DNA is TGTGCCAGCAGTGGATACAGGGTCCACGAGCAGTACTTC. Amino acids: CASSGYRVHEQYF.

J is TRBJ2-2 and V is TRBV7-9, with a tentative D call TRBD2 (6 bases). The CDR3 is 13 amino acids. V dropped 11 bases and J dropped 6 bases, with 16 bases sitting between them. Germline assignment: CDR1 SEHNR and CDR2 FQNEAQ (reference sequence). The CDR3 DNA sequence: TGTGCCGGAGGGGCAGGGATGGCCGGGGAGCTGTTTTTT. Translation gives CAGGAGMAGELFF.

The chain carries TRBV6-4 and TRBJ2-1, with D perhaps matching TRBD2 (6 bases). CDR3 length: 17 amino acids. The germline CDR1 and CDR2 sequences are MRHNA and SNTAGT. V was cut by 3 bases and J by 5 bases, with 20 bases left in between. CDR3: CASSETYRLVGHNEQFF. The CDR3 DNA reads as TGTGCCAGCAGTGAAACCTACCGACTAGTGGGGCACAATGAGCAGTTCTTC.

DNA of the CDR3: TGTGCCAGCAGCCAAGATTTTCCGAGCAATCAGCCCCAGCATTTT. It encodes CASSQDFPSNQPQHF. The rearrangement joins TRBV4-2 to TRBJ1-5, with D unclear. V gave up 0 bases and J gave up 1 base, with 7 bases separating them. This CDR3 is built from 15 residues. Germline CDR1 LGHNA, CDR2 YNFKEQ.

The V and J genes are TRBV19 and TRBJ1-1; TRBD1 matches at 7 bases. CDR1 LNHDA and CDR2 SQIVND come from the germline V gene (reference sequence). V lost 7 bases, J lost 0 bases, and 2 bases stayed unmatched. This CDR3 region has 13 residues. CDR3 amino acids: CASNRGMNTEAFF. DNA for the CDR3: TGTGCCAGTAACAGGGGTATGAACACTGAAGCTTTCTTT.

Here the CDR3 DNA reads TGTGCCAGCAGCTTACAGGGCGGGAGCTATGGCTACACCTTC. It is translated as CASSLQGGSYGYTF. This chain joins TRBV7-2 and TRBJ1-2, with D maybe TRBD1 (5 bases). The germline gives CDR1 SGHTA, CDR2 FQGNSA. The CDR3 is made up of 14 amino acids. V was trimmed by 2 bases and J by 4 bases, leaving 11 bases between them. The full variable domain, rest sourced from reference TRBV7-2 and TRBJ1-2, is GAGVSQSPSNKVTEKGKDVELRCDPISGHTALYWYRQSLGQGLEFLIYFQGNSAPDKSGLPSDRFSAERTGGSVSTLTIQRTQQEDSAVYLCASSLQGGSYGYTFGSGTRLTVV.

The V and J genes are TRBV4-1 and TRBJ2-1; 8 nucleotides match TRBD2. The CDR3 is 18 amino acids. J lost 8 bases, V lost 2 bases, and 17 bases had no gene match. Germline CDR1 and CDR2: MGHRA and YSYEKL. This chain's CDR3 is CASSQPRSSAGGTDEQFF. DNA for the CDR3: TGCGCCAGCAGCCAACCCCGATCCTCTGCGGGAGGCACCGATGAGCAGTTCTTC.

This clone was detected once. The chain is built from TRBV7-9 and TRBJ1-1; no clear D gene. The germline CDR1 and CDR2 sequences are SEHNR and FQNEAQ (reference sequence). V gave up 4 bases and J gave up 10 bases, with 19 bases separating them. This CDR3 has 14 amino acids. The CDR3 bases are TGTGCCAGCAGCTCCTCAGGAATACCCCTTGGAGCTTTCTTT. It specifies CASSSSGIPLGAFF.

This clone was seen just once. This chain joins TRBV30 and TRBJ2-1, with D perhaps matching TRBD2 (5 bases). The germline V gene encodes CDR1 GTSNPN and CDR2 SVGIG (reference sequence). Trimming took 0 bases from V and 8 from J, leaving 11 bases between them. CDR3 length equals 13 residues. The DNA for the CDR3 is TGTGCCTGGAGTGTTGCCCTAGCCGATGAGCAGTTCTTC. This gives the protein CAWSVALADEQFF.

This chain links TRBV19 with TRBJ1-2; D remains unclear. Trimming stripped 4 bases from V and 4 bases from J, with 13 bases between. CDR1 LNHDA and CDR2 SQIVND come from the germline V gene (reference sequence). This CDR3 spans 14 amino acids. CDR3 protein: CASSRRKEAYGYTF. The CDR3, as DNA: TGTGCCAGTAGTAGGAGGAAAGAAGCCTATGGCTACACCTTC.

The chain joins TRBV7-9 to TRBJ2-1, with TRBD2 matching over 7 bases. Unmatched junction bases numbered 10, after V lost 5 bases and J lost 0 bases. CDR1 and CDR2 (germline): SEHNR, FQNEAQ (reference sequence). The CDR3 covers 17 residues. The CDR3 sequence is CASSPPLAARSYNEQFF. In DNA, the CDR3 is TGTGCCAGCAGCCCCCCGCTAGCGGCCCGCTCCTACAATGAGCAGTTCTTC.

CDR3 nucleotides: TGTGCCAGCAGACCCCAGACAGGCGGTGTCTATGGCTACACCTTC. It encodes CASRPQTGGVYGYTF. This chain connects TRBV6-4 to TRBJ1-2; the D gene is possibly TRBD1 (6 bases). Germline CDR1 and CDR2: MRHNA and SNTAGT. The CDR3 covers 15 residues. Trimming pared 6 bases from V and 4 bases from J, leaving 18 bases between.

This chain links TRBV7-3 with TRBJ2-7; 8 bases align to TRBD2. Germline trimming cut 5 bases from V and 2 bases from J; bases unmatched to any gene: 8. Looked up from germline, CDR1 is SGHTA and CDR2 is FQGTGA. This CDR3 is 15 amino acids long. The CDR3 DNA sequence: TGTGCCAGCAGCCGATTCGGGGGGGTTGCCTACGAGCAGTACTTC. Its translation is CASSRFGGVAYEQYF. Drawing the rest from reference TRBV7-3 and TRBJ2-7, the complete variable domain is GAGVSQTPSNKVTEKGKYVELRCDPISGHTALYWYRQSLGQGPEFLIYFQGTGAADDSGLPNDRFFAVRPEGSVSTLKIQRTERGDSAVYLCASSRFGGVAYEQYFGPGTRLTVT.

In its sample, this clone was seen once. As DNA, the CDR3 is TGTGCCAGCAGCGTAGCTACAGGGTCCTACAATGAGCAGTTCTTC. It specifies CASSVATGSYNEQFF. The gene calls are TRBV9 and TRBJ2-1; a possible D gene is TRBD1 (6 bases). This CDR3 is 15 amino acids long. Germline loops: CDR1 SGDLS, CDR2 YYNGEE. V dropped 0 bases and J dropped 1 base, with 8 bases sitting between them.

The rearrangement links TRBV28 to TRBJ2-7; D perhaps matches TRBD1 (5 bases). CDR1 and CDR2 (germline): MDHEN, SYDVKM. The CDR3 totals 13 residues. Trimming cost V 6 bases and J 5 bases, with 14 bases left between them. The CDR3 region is CASSSHPGNEQYF. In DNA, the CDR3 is TGTGCCAGCAGCTCTCACCCAGGGAACGAGCAGTACTTC. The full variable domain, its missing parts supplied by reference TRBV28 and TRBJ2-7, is DVKVTQSSRYLVKRTGEKVFLECVQDMDHENMFWYRQDPGLGLRLIYFSYDVKMKEKGDIPEGYSVSREKKERFSLILESASTNQTSMYLCASSSHPGNEQYFGPGTRLTVT.

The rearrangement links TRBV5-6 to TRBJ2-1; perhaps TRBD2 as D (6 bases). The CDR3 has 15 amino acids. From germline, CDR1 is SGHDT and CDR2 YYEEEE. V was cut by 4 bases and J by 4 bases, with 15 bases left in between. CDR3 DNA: TGTGCCAGCAGCCTTATGGGAGGTGGATACAATGAGCAGTTCTTC. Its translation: CASSLMGGGYNEQFF.

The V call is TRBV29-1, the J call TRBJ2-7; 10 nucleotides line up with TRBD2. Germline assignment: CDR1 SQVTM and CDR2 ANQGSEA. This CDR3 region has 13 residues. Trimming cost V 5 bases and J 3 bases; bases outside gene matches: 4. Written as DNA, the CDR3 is TGCAGCGTTAGCGGGAGGGCTAACTACGAGCAGTACTTC. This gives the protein CSVSGRANYEQYF.

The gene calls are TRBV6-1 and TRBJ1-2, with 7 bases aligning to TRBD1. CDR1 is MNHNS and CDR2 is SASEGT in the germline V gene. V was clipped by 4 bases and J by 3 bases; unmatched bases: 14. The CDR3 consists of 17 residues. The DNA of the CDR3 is TGTGCCAGCAGTGGGAAGACTTCCTCCGGGACAGACTATGGCTACACCTTC. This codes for CASSGKTSSGTDYGYTF.

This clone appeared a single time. CDR3 sequence reads: CASSLVRSSGYEQYF. CDR3 nucleotide sequence: TGCGCCAGCAGCTTGGTGAGGTCTAGCGGCTACGAGCAGTACTTC. The chain has TRBV5-1 and TRBJ2-7; the match to TRBD2 covers 7 bases. V lost 0 bases and J lost 3; bases outside the gene matches: 6. The CDR3 extends over 15 amino acids. In germline, CDR1 is SGHRS, CDR2 YFSETQ.

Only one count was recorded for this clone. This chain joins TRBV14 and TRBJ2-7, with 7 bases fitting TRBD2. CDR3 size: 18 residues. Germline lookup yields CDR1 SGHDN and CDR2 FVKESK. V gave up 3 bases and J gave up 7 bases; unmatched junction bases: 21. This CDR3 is CASSHRGVTGPRLYEQYF. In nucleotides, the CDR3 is TGTGCCAGCAGCCACCGGGGGGTGACCGGGCCCAGACTGTATGAGCAGTACTTC.

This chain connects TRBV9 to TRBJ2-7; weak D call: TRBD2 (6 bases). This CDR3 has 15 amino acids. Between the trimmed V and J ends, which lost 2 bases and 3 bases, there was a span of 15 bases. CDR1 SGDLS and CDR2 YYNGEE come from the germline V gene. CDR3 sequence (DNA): TGTGCCAGCAGCGTCGGGGACTCGGCAGGCTACGAGCAGTACTTC. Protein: CASSVGDSAGYEQYF.

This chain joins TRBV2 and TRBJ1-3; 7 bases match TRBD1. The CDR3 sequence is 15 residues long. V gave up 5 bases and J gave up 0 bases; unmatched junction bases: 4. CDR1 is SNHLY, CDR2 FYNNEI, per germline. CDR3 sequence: CASSLGQSSGNTIYF. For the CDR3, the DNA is TGTGCCAGCAGTTTGGGACAGAGCTCTGGAAACACCATATATTTT.